Listed below are T cell receptor beta chains from one sample, sequenced in a study of T-cell reconstitution after alpha-beta-depleted transplantation in children. TCRdb passed the PCR reads through MiXCR, listing each CDR3 protein once. The repertoire includes nearly 550,000 distinct CDR3 sequences, approximately 20% of them detected once, and 3% to 3.5% sits in the top ten. The sequenced sample was PBMCs from the stem cell graft donor, obtained from the stem cell graft. The receptors originated from a human donor who donated a stem cell graft to a child with acute lymphoblastic leukemia. Each CDR3 is given with its conserved first and last residue. D genes are given only for firm matches. Rows give clone size only sometimes, using once, few, many, or a class for an expanded clone.

abundance	v_gene	d_gene	j_gene	CDR3nt	CDR3aa
-	TRBV5-5	TRBD1	TRBJ1-1	TGTGCCAGCAGCCGGGACAGGCAGGCGACTGAAGCTTTCTTT	CASSRDRQATEAFF
few	TRBV5-1	TRBD1	TRBJ2-3	TGCGCCAGCAGCCGGACAGGGGTGGGGACAGATACGCAGTATTTT	CASSRTGVGTDTQYF
-	TRBV12-3/TRBV12-4	-	TRBJ2-7	TGTGCCAGCAGTTCGCCCTGGGAGGCTAACTACGAGCAGTACTTC	CASSSPWEANYEQYF
few	TRBV11-2	-	TRBJ2-3	TGTGCCAGCAGCTTAGACCTTAGCGCCTATCGCACAGATACGCAGTATTTT	CASSLDLSAYRTDTQYF
-	TRBV4-1	TRBD1	TRBJ2-7	TGCGCCAGCAGCCAAGGTCCAGGGGGCGACGAGCAGTACTTC	CASSQGPGGDEQYF
many	TRBV12-3/TRBV12-4	TRBD1	TRBJ1-2	TGTGCCAGCAGTGCCCACCCCGGGACAGGGCCTTATGGCTACACCTTC	CASSAHPGTGPYGYTF
few	TRBV25-1	-	TRBJ1-1	TGTGCCAGCAGTGAATATATGCCGACTTCCAAAAAGGACCGAGTATTGAACACTGAAGCTTTCTTT	CASSEYMPTSKKDRVLNTEAFF
-	TRBV7-3	-	TRBJ2-7	TGTGCCAGCAGCTTAACCGGGACTCCCCCTTACGAGCAGTACTTC	CASSLTGTPPYEQYF
few	TRBV5-1	-	TRBJ1-1	TGCGCCAGCAGCCCCGGGACCTCGTACCTGAACACTGAAGCTTTCTTT	CASSPGTSYLNTEAFF
-	TRBV20-1	-	TRBJ2-3	TGCAGTGCTAGGTCCGGGGCAGGGTGGCTTATTGAGACGCAGTATTTT	CSARSGAGWLIETQYF
few	TRBV20-1	-	TRBJ1-6	TGCAGTGCTAGAGAGCGCGAGAGCTCCTATAATTCACCCCTCCACTTT	CSARERESSYNSPLHF
few	TRBV4-1	-	TRBJ2-5	TGCGCCAGCAGCCAAGATCAACCGCCGCGGACTTTCCAAGAGACCCAGTACTTC	CASSQDQPPRTFQETQYF
-	TRBV6-5	-	TRBJ2-3	TGTGCCAGCAGTCCCCGATCGAGCGCCAGCACAGATACGCAGTATTTT	CASSPRSSASTDTQYF
few	TRBV12-3/TRBV12-4	-	TRBJ2-7	TGTGCCAGCAGCCTATCCCTCGTCTACGAGCAGTACTTC	CASSLSLVYEQYF
few	TRBV9	-	TRBJ1-1	TGTGCCAGCAGCGTAATGCCGGGGCTAACAGGAGAAGCTTTCTTT	CASSVMPGLTGEAFF
-	TRBV10-3	TRBD2	TRBJ2-7	TGTGCCATCAGTGACCCCGGGACTAGTTTGTCCGAGCAGTACTTC	CAISDPGTSLSEQYF
-	TRBV7-8	TRBD1	TRBJ2-3	TGTGCCATCCAAGACAGGGGCAGAGATACGCAGTATTTT	CAIQDRGRDTQYF
few	TRBV10-3	TRBD2	TRBJ2-7	TGTGCCATCGGGACTAGCGGGGATAGGGAGCAGTACTTC	CAIGTSGDREQYF
few	TRBV7-9	TRBD1	TRBJ1-2	TGTGCCAGCAGCACCTGGGACAGGGCCTCCGCGGGTTATGGCTACACCTTC	CASSTWDRASAGYGYTF
few	TRBV5-1	TRBD1	TRBJ1-3	TGCGCCAGCAGCGTTACTCCGACAGGGAATGCCGGAAACACCATATATTTT	CASSVTPTGNAGNTIYF
-	TRBV29-1	TRBD1	TRBJ1-2	TGCAGCGTTCCGGACAGGGACGAGGACTATGGCTACACCTTC	CSVPDRDEDYGYTF
few	TRBV7-7	-	TRBJ2-3	TGTGCCAGCAGCTTAGCGGGTCGCACAGATACGCAGTATTTT	CASSLAGRTDTQYF
-	TRBV6-5	-	TRBJ2-1	TGTGCCAGCAGTTACGGGCGGACCTACAATGAGCAGTTCTTC	CASSYGRTYNEQFF
-	TRBV28	TRBD2	TRBJ2-1	TGTGCCAGCAGCCCCGGACTAGGATTCTACAATGAGCAGTTCTTC	CASSPGLGFYNEQFF
once	TRBV11-2	TRBD2	TRBJ2-1	TGTGCCAGCAGCTTAGGGTTCGGCGGGAGAAGCAACTACAATGAGCAGTTCTTC	CASSLGFGGRSNYNEQFF
few	TRBV5-1	TRBD1	TRBJ1-1	TGCGCCAGCAGCCCAGGACAGGGGGCGATTGAAGCTTTCTTT	CASSPGQGAIEAFF
few	TRBV6-1	TRBD2	TRBJ2-1	TGTGCCAGCAGCCCCGGGACTAGGACCTACAATGAGCAGTTCTTC	CASSPGTRTYNEQFF
many	TRBV20-1	-	TRBJ1-5	TGCAGTGCGAGGGGTGGGGGAGGTCAGCCCCAGCATTTT	CSARGGGGQPQHF
few	TRBV15	-	TRBJ2-3	TGTGCCACCAGCAGAGATAATGCTGCGCGGGGTTATACGCAGTATTTT	CATSRDNAARGYTQYF
few	TRBV12-3/TRBV12-4	-	TRBJ1-5	TGTGCCAGCAGTTCTTTCCCTGACAGCCCCTATACATATAGCAATCAGCCCCAGCATTTT	CASSSFPDSPYTYSNQPQHF
-	TRBV29-1	-	TRBJ2-3	TGCAGCGTTCAATCCGGGGTCGCCAGAGATACGCAGTATTTT	CSVQSGVARDTQYF
many	TRBV4-1	TRBD1	TRBJ1-1	TGCGCCAGCAGCCCAGGACAGGGCGGCCGATTCACTGAAGCTTTCTTT	CASSPGQGGRFTEAFF
few	TRBV5-6	-	TRBJ2-7	TGTGCCAGCAGCTTAGATGGAGGGTTCCTTTTGGAATACGAGCAGTACTTC	CASSLDGGFLLEYEQYF
-	TRBV6-5	TRBD2	TRBJ2-1	TGTGCCAGCAGTTACCATGCGGGAGGCGGGGGCAATGAGCAGTTCTTC	CASSYHAGGGGNEQFF
few	TRBV5-1	TRBD1	TRBJ2-3	TGCGCCAGCAGCAAACGAGAGAGGGACAGCGGAGATACGCAGTATTTT	CASSKRERDSGDTQYF
-	TRBV20-1	TRBD1	TRBJ2-6	TGCAGTGCTAGAGTACCATACAGGGGGGAAGGGGCCAACGTCCTGACTTTC	CSARVPYRGEGANVLTF
-	TRBV4-1	-	TRBJ2-7	TGCGCCAGCAGCCCACTACTAGGGGGACTTTCTATCGAGCAGTGCTTC	CASSPLLGGLSIEQCF
few	TRBV7-9	-	TRBJ2-7	TGTGCCGTCGAGTGGGGCGAGCAGTACTTC	CAVEWGEQYF
-	TRBV9	-	TRBJ1-3	TGTGCCAGCAGCGCCGGACAGACGCTAAAAATAAACACCATATATTTT	CASSAGQTLKINTIYF
few	TRBV10-3	-	TRBJ2-5	TGTGCCATCAGTAACACAGGGATATCGGAGACCCAGTACTTC	CAISNTGISETQYF
-	TRBV6-1	-	TRBJ1-2	TGTGCCAGCACCCTTCAATCTCCCGGGGCAGTTGCTGATGGCTACACCTTC	CASTLQSPGAVADGYTF
-	TRBV20-1	TRBD1	TRBJ1-2	TGCAGTGCTAGAGGAACAGGGGGCGAAGACTATGGCTACACCTTC	CSARGTGGEDYGYTF
few	TRBV5-1	-	TRBJ2-7	TGCGCCAGCAGCTTGAGGCAGGCCTACCAGGGCGAGCAGTACTTC	CASSLRQAYQGEQYF
few	TRBV5-1	TRBD2	TRBJ2-3	TGCGCCAGCAGCTTGGACCCCTTCCGGGAGGGGAAAGATACGCAGTATTTT	CASSLDPFREGKDTQYF